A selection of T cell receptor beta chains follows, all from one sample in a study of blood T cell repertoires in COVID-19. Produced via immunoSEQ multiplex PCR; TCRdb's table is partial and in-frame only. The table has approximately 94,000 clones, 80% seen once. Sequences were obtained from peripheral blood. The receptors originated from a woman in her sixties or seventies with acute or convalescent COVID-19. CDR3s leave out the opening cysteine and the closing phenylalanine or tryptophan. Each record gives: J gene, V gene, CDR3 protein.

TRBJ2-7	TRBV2	ASSERLAGAAARSEQY
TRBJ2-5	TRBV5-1	ASSQYQETQY
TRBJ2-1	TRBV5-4	ASSITGTGKGVNEQF
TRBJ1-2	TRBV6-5	ASIGTGGYYGYT
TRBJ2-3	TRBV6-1	ASSEQQGRADTQY
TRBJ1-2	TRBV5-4	ASSLPIEGDGYT
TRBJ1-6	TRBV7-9	ASSLDISPLH
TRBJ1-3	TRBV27	ASRLQGSGNTIY
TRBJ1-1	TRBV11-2	ASSLLDGRRTEAF
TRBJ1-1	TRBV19	ASSPQGVYTEAF
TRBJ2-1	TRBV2	ASSARQGLNNEQF
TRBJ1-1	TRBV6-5	ASSPDTSGTF
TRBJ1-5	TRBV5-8	ASSFRSNQPQH
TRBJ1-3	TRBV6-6	ASSVITASGNTIY
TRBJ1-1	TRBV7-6	ASSLAGRNTEAF
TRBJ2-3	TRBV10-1	ASSESAQGTDTQY
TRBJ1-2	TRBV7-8	ASSPATGGSGYT
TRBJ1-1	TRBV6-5	ASTSTGTEAEAF
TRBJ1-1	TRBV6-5	ASRGGIRTEAF
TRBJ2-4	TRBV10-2	ASRNTGQTKNIQY
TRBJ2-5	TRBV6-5	ASSRKKETQY
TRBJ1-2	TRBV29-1	SALTGVVDYGYT
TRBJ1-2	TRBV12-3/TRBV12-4	ASSLGTVYGYT
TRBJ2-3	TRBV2	ASRVSWGPDTQY
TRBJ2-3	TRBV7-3	ASSPSGGPGDTQY
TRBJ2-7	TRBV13	ASSLDFGSYEQY
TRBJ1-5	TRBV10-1	ASSVTGNQPQH
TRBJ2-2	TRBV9	ASSLAPQGTNTGELF
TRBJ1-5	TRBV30	AWKLGAGQPQH
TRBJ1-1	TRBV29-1	SVDGGSTMNTEAF
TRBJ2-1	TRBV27	ASSLGIAGSSYNEQF
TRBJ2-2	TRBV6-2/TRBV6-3	ASSSAGTGLIVGELF